The 26 T cell receptor beta chains reported below all come from one sample, sequenced in a study of cytomegalovirus exposure and HLA in healthy donors. A multiplex PCR was run with 60 Vbeta primers and 13 Jbeta primers. The data were produced by immunoSEQ multiplex PCR, yet TCRdb's version contains in-frame clones alone and is incomplete. The table shows roughly 90,000 clones, with roughly 82% occurring only once. Sequencing used PBMCs. These receptor sequences come from a man aged 30-40 years in good health and CMV-seropositive.

The gene calls are TRBV10-3 and TRBJ1-2, with 12 bases lining up with TRBD1. CDR1 and CDR2 (germline): ENHRY, SYGVKD. This CDR3 contains 17 residues. The J segment lost 8 bases and the V segment lost 7 bases, leaving 17 bases of the junction unmatched. In nucleotides, the CDR3 is TGTGCCATCACCGAGGGGGGGCCGGGACAGGGGGCACGCGGCTACACCTTC. This gives the protein CAITEGGPGQGARGYTF.

This clone was picked up a small number of times. The V gene is TRBV7-2, the J gene TRBJ1-5, with 8 bases that match TRBD1. The CDR3 length is 15 residues. With 2 bases clipped from V and 7 bases from J, the junction kept 7 bases outside the gene matches. From germline, CDR1 is SGHTA and CDR2 FQGNSA. CDR3 sequence (DNA): TGTGCCAGCAGCTTACAGGGGACAGGTAACCAGCCCCAGCATTTT. It specifies CASSLQGTGNQPQHF.

This chain links TRBV5-5 with TRBJ1-3, with a tentative D call TRBD1 (5 bases). This CDR3 has 18 amino acids. The germline V gene has CDR1 SGHKS and CDR2 YYEKEE (reference sequence). The V gene lost 4 bases and the J gene lost 0 bases, with 20 bases spanning the gap. The CDR3 sequence: CASSDAGGNTGSGNTIYF. CDR3 bases: TGTGCCAGCAGCGACGCCGGGGGGAACACTGGCTCTGGAAACACCATATATTTT.

The rearrangement uses TRBV14 and TRBJ2-7; 8 bases are shared with TRBD1. CDR3 length: 15 residues. The V gene end was trimmed by 5 bases and the J gene end by 6 bases; junction bases not matched to a gene: 12. Looked up from germline, CDR1 is SGHDN and CDR2 is FVKESK. In nucleotides, the CDR3 is TGTGCCAGCAGCATACAGGGGGGAGTCTTTGCCGAGCAGTACTTC. Translation gives CASSIQGGVFAEQYF.

V usage is TRBV15 and J usage is TRBJ2-1, with TRBD2 matching over 13 bases. CDR3 length: 20 amino acids. Germline loops: CDR1 LNHNV, CDR2 YYDKDF (reference sequence). With 0 bases clipped from V and 5 bases from J, the junction kept 13 bases outside the gene matches. CDR3 sequence: CATSRELPFTSGRANNEQFF. CDR3 nucleotides: TGTGCCACCAGCAGAGAACTTCCCTTTACTAGCGGGAGGGCCAACAATGAGCAGTTCTTC. Supplemented by reference TRBV15 and TRBJ2-1, the full variable domain reads DAMVIQNPRYQVTQFGKPVTLSCSQTLNHNVMYWYQQKSSQAPKLLFHYYDKDFNNEADTPDNFQSRRPNTSFCFLDIRSPGLGDTAMYLCATSRELPFTSGRANNEQFFGPGTRLTVL.

The chain is built from TRBV5-6 and TRBJ2-2; 7 positions agree with TRBD1. V shed 0 bases, J shed 1 base, and the junction held 3 bases outside the gene matches. The germline V gene has CDR1 SGHDT and CDR2 YYEEEE. The CDR3 spans 16 residues. The CDR3 sequence is CASSLGQGGNTGELFF. CDR3 nucleotide sequence: TGTGCCAGCAGCTTGGGACAGGGTGGGAACACCGGGGAGCTGTTTTTT.

The V and J genes are TRBV7-2 and TRBJ2-4; D is possibly TRBD2 (6 bases). V dropped 8 bases and J dropped 7 bases, with 24 bases sitting between them. Germline loops: CDR1 SGHTA, CDR2 FQGNSA. The CDR3 totals 16 residues. CDR3 sequence reads: CASQQNSGQAGNIQYF. For the CDR3, the DNA is TGTGCCAGCCAACAAAACTCAGGCCAGGCGGGGAACATTCAGTACTTC.

This clone was seen a single time. The chain is built from TRBV10-3 and TRBJ2-3; tentative D call: TRBD1 (6 bases). The CDR3 is 16 amino acids. Germline loops: CDR1 ENHRY, CDR2 SYGVKD. V lost 5 bases and J lost 2, with 17 bases in between. The CDR3 spells CAISPRPQGTTDTQYF. In DNA, the CDR3 is TGTGCCATCAGTCCCAGACCTCAGGGGACCACAGATACGCAGTATTTT.

This chain uses TRBV6-1 with TRBJ2-3, with D perhaps matching TRBD2 (5 bases). The CDR3 is 18 amino acids. Germline CDR1 MNHNS, CDR2 SASEGT. The V gene lost 0 bases and the J gene lost 2 bases, with 18 bases spanning the gap. The CDR3 nucleotides are TGTGCCAGCAGTGAAGCAGCCATGGCTAAGCGGTTCACAGATACGCAGTATTTT. Translation gives CASSEAAMAKRFTDTQYF.

V gene TRBV5-1 combines with J gene TRBJ2-7, with 9 bases that match TRBD1. The CDR3 extends over 13 amino acids. V lost 6 bases, J lost 5 bases, and 6 bases stayed unmatched. Germline CDR1 SGHRS, CDR2 YFSETQ. CDR3 region: CASTGQGSHEQYF. The CDR3 bases are TGCGCCAGCACGGGACAGGGTTCCCACGAGCAGTACTTC. The variable domain in full, with the rest retrieved from reference TRBV5-1 and TRBJ2-7, is KAGVTQTPRYLIKTRGQQVTLSCSPISGHRSVSWYQQTPGQGLQFLFEYFSETQRNKGNFPGRFSGRQFSNSRSEMNVSTLELGDSALYLCASTGQGSHEQYFGPGTRLTVT.

The V and J genes are TRBV28 and TRBJ1-5; maybe TRBD1 (5 bases). Germline V CDR1 and CDR2: MDHEN, SYDVKM. Trimming shortened V by 5 bases and J by 6 bases, and 20 bases separated the two germline ends. The CDR3 sequence is 16 residues long. The CDR3 sequence: CASSPRQLLRGQPQHF. For the CDR3, the DNA is TGTGCCAGCAGTCCGAGACAGTTACTAAGGGGTCAGCCCCAGCATTTT.

The J gene is TRBJ2-5, the V gene TRBV7-2; 7 bases line up with TRBD1. J was trimmed by 5 bases and V by 5 bases; bases with no gene match: 8. Germline-derived CDR1 and CDR2 are SGHTA and FQGNSA. The CDR3 spans 14 residues. CDR3 bases: TGTGCCAGCAGCCCACGAGGGGGCGCGGAGACCCAGTACTTC. Translating gives CASSPRGGAETQYF.

CDR3 amino acids: CAWSVQAGRGETQYF. Written as DNA, the CDR3 is TGTGCCTGGAGTGTACAAGCGGGGAGGGGAGAGACCCAGTACTTC. The chain recombines TRBV30 with TRBJ2-5; 7 nucleotides match TRBD2. This CDR3 region has 15 residues. In germline, CDR1 is GTSNPN, CDR2 SVGIG (reference sequence). V shed 0 bases and J 4 bases; nucleotides not matched to a gene: 8.

This clone has only one observation. The genes are TRBV30 and TRBJ2-5, with 9 positions matching TRBD2. The end of the DNA aligns better with TRBJ2-7, so the J call may be wrong. CDR3 size: 14 residues. Germline V gene lookup returns CDR1 GTSNPN and CDR2 SVGIG (reference sequence). The CDR3 is CAWSVGSGSYEQYF. In DNA form, the CDR3 reads TGTGCCTGGAGTGTAGGTAGCGGGAGCTACGAGCAGTACTTC.

A note on this clone: The identical CDR3 is also encoded by other nucleotide sequences in the sample. This CDR3 reads CASSLRVNTEAFF. CDR3 bases: TGTGCCAGCAGTTTACGAGTGAACACTGAAGCTTTCTTT. V and J are TRBV28 and TRBJ1-1; unclear D gene. This CDR3 region has 13 residues. Germline-derived CDR1 and CDR2 are MDHEN and SYDVKM. Trimming took 2 bases from V and 0 from J, leaving 4 bases between them.

V gene TRBV4-3 combines with J gene TRBJ2-1, with 7 bases that match TRBD1. With 0 bases clipped from V and 0 bases from J, the junction kept 2 bases outside the gene matches. Per the germline V gene, CDR1 is LGHNA and CDR2 is YSLEER. The CDR3 loop spans 16 amino acids. In nucleotides, the CDR3 is TGCGCCAGCAGCCAAGAAGCAGGGGGCTCCTACAATGAGCAGTTCTTC. Protein: CASSQEAGGSYNEQFF.

J is TRBJ1-3 and V is TRBV6-5, with D possibly TRBD1 on 6 matching bases. The germline V gene has CDR1 MNHEY and CDR2 SVGAGI. The CDR3 totals 14 residues. The ends were cut back, 8 bases at V and 4 bases at J, with 15 bases in the middle. The CDR3 nucleotides read TGTGCCAGCGCGTCAGGGGTCGGAGGAAACACCATATATTTT. The encoded protein is CASASGVGGNTIYF.

CDR3 coding DNA: TGTGCCAGCAGTCCGGGTCCTCGGACTGAAGCTTTCTTT. Residues: CASSPGPRTEAFF. V is TRBV6-5 and J is TRBJ1-1; D not resolved. The CDR3 is 13 amino acids. CDR1 is MNHEY and CDR2 is SVGAGI in the germline V gene. The V end lost 5 bases, the J end lost 5 bases, and 12 bases lay between the germline ends.

The chain links TRBV5-1 to TRBJ2-5, with D tentatively TRBD2 (6 bases). V was trimmed by 0 bases and J by 5 bases, leaving 11 bases between them. Germline V gives CDR1 SGHRS, CDR2 YFSETQ. This CDR3 comprises 14 residues. The CDR3 DNA reads as TGCGCCAGCAGCTTGGCCACGGGAGACGAGACCCAGTACTTC. Amino acid sequence: CASSLATGDETQYF.

Only one count was recorded for this clone. V and J are TRBV28 and TRBJ2-3; 9 nucleotides align to TRBD1. The V gene's germline CDR1 is MDHEN and CDR2 SYDVKM. The CDR3 runs 15 residues. V trimming: 6 bases; J trimming: 4 bases; junction bases outside the gene matches: 8. The CDR3 nucleotides read TGTGCCAGCAGCCCTGGGGACAGGGAGTCAGATACGCAGTATTTT. Protein product: CASSPGDRESDTQYF.

This chain joins TRBV11-3 and TRBJ1-6; TRBD1 is a possible D gene (5 bases). This CDR3 is built from 20 residues. V lost 5 bases and J 1 base, leaving 24 bases between the germline ends. Germline V gene data show CDR1 as SGHNT and CDR2 as YENEEA. The CDR3 protein is CASSPPRGLGRGSYNSPLHF. The CDR3 nucleotides read TGTGCCAGCAGCCCCCCGAGAGGCCTTGGGAGGGGATCCTATAATTCACCCCTCCACTTT. Full variable domain (outside the CDR3, taken from reference TRBV11-3 and TRBJ1-6): EAGVVQSPRYKIIEKKQPVAFWCNPISGHNTLYWYLQNLGQGPELLIRYENEEAVDDSQLPKDRFSAERLKGVDSTLKIQPAELGDSAVYLCASSPPRGLGRGSYNSPLHFGNGTRLTVT.

This clone was found a few times. The rearrangement links TRBV7-9 to TRBJ1-4, with a tentative D call TRBD1 (5 bases). The germline V gene encodes CDR1 SEHNR and CDR2 FQNEAQ (reference sequence). CDR3 length: 15 amino acids. V was pared by 5 bases and J by 0 bases, with 10 bases between. CDR3 DNA sequence: TGTGCCAGCAGCCCTTCAGGGTCAACTAATGAAAAACTGTTTTTT. The encoded protein is CASSPSGSTNEKLFF.

The rearrangement uses TRBV4-3 and TRBJ2-1; 11 bases align to TRBD2. CDR1 LGHNA and CDR2 YSLEER come from the germline V gene. J was trimmed by 0 bases and V by 2 bases; bases with no gene match: 6. The CDR3 is made up of 18 amino acids. The CDR3 DNA sequence: TGCGCCAGCAGCCAACTAGCGGGAGGTCTAGGCTCCTACAATGAGCAGTTCTTC. Translation gives CASSQLAGGLGSYNEQFF.

In nucleotides, the CDR3 is TGTGCCAGCTCACCGAGAGAAACTTACGAGCAGTACTTC. Amino acid sequence: CASSPRETYEQYF. The chain joins TRBV18 to TRBJ2-7; unclear D gene. The CDR3 spans 13 residues. V was cut by 3 bases and J by 4 bases, with 10 bases left in between. CDR1 is KGHSH and CDR2 is LQKENI in the germline V gene.

V usage is TRBV5-1 and J usage is TRBJ1-3; 9 positions match TRBD1. The CDR3 has 16 residues. With 4 bases clipped from V and 1 base from J, the junction kept 6 bases outside the gene matches. Germline V gene sequence: CDR1 SGHRS, CDR2 YFSETQ. The CDR3 sequence: CASSEDRGWSGNTIYF. The CDR3 region has the DNA TGCGCCAGCAGCGAAGACAGGGGGTGGTCTGGAAACACCATATATTTT.

The rearrangement uses TRBV7-9 and TRBJ1-3; TRBD1 matches 7 bases. Per the germline V gene, CDR1 is SEHNR and CDR2 is FQNEAQ (reference sequence). The ends lost 7 bases at V and 0 bases at J; junction bases unmatched: 18. There are 19 residues in the CDR3. CDR3: CASTSYRDRGKNSGNTIYF. The CDR3 DNA sequence: TGTGCCAGCACCAGTTACCGGGACAGAGGAAAAAACTCTGGAAACACCATATATTTT.